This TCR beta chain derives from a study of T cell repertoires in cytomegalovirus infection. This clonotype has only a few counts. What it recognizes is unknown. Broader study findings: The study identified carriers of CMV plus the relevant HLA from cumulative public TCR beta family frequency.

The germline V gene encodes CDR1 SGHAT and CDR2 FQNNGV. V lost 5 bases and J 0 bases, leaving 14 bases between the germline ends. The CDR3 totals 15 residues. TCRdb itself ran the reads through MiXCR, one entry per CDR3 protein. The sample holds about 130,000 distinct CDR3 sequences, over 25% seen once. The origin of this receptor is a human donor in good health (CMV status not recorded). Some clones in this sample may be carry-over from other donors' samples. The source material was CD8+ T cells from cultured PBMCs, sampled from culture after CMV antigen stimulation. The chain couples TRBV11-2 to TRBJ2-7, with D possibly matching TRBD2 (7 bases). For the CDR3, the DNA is TGTGCCAGCAGCCCTAAGGGAGGGGGCTCCTACGAGCAGTACTTC. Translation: CASSPKGGGSYEQYF.